Following are 11 T cell receptor beta chains from one sample sequenced in a study of response to subunit inactivated influenza vaccine. TCRdb reprocessed the RT-PCR reads via MiXCR and lists one record per CDR3 protein. The top ten hold 10% of the sample, which has some 800,000 distinct CDR3 sequences, 20% to 25% seen once. Sequenced here: PBMCs from blood, sampled more than 4 days after vaccination. These receptor sequences come from a man in his forties or fifties who received an inactivated influenza vaccine.

The V and J genes are TRBV12-3 or TRBV12-4 and TRBJ1-4; the D is unclear. The CDR3 sequence is 15 residues long. V gave up 6 bases and J gave up 0 bases, with 11 bases separating them. The CDR3 spells CASSLWGATNEKLFF. The CDR3 coding sequence is TGTGCCAGCAGCTTATGGGGAGCAACTAATGAAAAACTGTTTTTT.

This clonotype was recorded at least ten times. The chain links TRBV7-4 to TRBJ2-2; D call uncertain. CDR1 and CDR2 (germline): SGHVT, SQSDAQ. The germline V and J ends were trimmed by 6 bases and 0 bases, with 17 bases remaining between them. CDR3 size: 17 residues. CDR3 coding DNA: TGTGCCAGCAGTTCCGGTGGGTTCAGGCCGAACACCGGGGAGCTGTTTTTT. This gives the protein CASSSGGFRPNTGELFF.

This clonotype appeared a few times. The chain links TRBV7-2 to TRBJ2-1, with 7 bases that match TRBD2. Germline CDR1 is SGHTA and CDR2 is FQGNSA. Trimming removed 3 bases from V and 6 bases from J; junction bases left unmatched: 8. The CDR3 sequence is 15 residues long. CDR3 protein: CASSFQGSGFNEQFF. The CDR3 DNA reads TGTGCCAGCAGCTTTCAGGGTAGCGGGTTCAATGAGCAGTTCTTC. The complete variable domain, with remaining parts taken from reference TRBV7-2 and TRBJ2-1, reads GAGVSQSPSNKVTEKGKDVELRCDPISGHTALYWYRQSLGQGLEFLIYFQGNSAPDKSGLPSDRFSAERTGGSVSTLTIQRTQQEDSAVYLCASSFQGSGFNEQFFGPGTRLTVL.

The rearrangement links TRBV5-1 to TRBJ2-7, with a possible D match to TRBD2 (6 bases). CDR1 and CDR2 (germline): SGHRS, YFSETQ. This CDR3 contains 16 residues. Trimming pared 4 bases from V and 5 bases from J, leaving 22 bases between. CDR3 in amino acids: CASSRGTFGGSHEQYF. The DNA for the CDR3 is TGCGCCAGCAGCCGAGGGACTTTCGGAGGGTCCCACGAGCAGTACTTC.

The chain is built from TRBV20-1 and TRBJ1-6, with unresolved D. This CDR3 has 16 residues. With 6 bases removed from V and 0 bases from J, the gap between germline ends came to 15 bases. CDR1 and CDR2 (germline): DFQATT, SNEGSKA (reference sequence). The CDR3: CSASDAFSSYNSPLHF. The CDR3 DNA follows: TGCAGTGCGTCAGATGCCTTCAGCTCCTATAATTCACCCCTCCACTTT.

The J gene is TRBJ2-4, the V gene TRBV20-1; 8 bases agree with TRBD2. The CDR3 extends over 11 amino acids. J was trimmed by 13 bases and V by 0 bases; bases with no gene match: 2. Germline-derived CDR1 and CDR2 are DFQATT and SNEGSKA (reference sequence). Written as DNA, the CDR3 is TGCAGTGCTAGAGATAGCGGGGCCCAGTACTTC. It translates to CSARDSGAQYF.

J is TRBJ2-7 and V is TRBV4-2, with a possible D match to TRBD1 (7 bases). The ends were cut back, 0 bases at V and 4 bases at J, with 25 bases in the middle. This CDR3 is built from 19 residues. Germline V gene data show CDR1 as LGHNA and CDR2 as YNFKEQ. The CDR3 coding sequence is TGTGCCAGCAGCCAAGATCTGGGGGGCGGGACAGTGGCAAGGTACGAGCAGTACTTC. This gives the protein CASSQDLGGGTVARYEQYF.

In its sample, this clonotype was seen a few times. V is TRBV24-1 and J is TRBJ2-3; D is unclear. The germline V and J ends were trimmed by 3 bases and 6 bases, with 15 bases remaining between them. This CDR3 is 15 amino acids long. In germline, CDR1 is KGHDR, CDR2 SFDVKD. CDR3 sequence (DNA): TGTGCCACCAGTGATCCGGGCCTCTCCTGGGATACGCAGTATTTT. Its translation: CATSDPGLSWDTQYF.

CDR3 residues: CASNLSGRAETQYF. The DNA for the CDR3 is TGTGCCAGCAATCTTAGCGGGAGGGCAGAGACCCAGTACTTC. The chain has TRBV28 and TRBJ2-5, with 11 bases aligning to TRBD2. CDR3 length: 14 residues. CDR1 is MDHEN, CDR2 SYDVKM, per germline. Unmatched junction bases numbered 5, after V lost 7 bases and J lost 4 bases. The entire variable domain, with the rest obtained from reference TRBV28 and TRBJ2-5, is as follows: DVKVTQSSRYLVKRTGEKVFLECVQDMDHENMFWYRQDPGLGLRLIYFSYDVKMKEKGDIPEGYSVSREKKERFSLILESASTNQTSMYLCASNLSGRAETQYFGPGTRLLVL.

The chain combines TRBV27 with TRBJ2-1, with 9 nucleotides matching TRBD1. Germline loops: CDR1 MNHEY, CDR2 SMNVEV (reference sequence). V dropped 0 bases and J dropped 6; count of bases not matched to a gene: 9. The CDR3 sequence is 17 residues long. This CDR3 reads CASSLSGGTGPLNEQFF. CDR3 nucleotides: TGTGCCAGCAGTTTATCGGGCGGGACAGGGCCCCTCAATGAGCAGTTCTTC.

This clonotype was counted a few times. This chain uses TRBV18 with TRBJ2-2; D not certain. Between the trimmed V and J ends, which lost 1 base and 1 base, there was a span of 7 bases. The CDR3 sequence is 15 residues long. Germline loops: CDR1 KGHSH, CDR2 LQKENI. As DNA, the CDR3 is TGTGCCAGCTCACCACGATCAGGGAACACCGGGGAGCTGTTTTTT. Translation gives CASSPRSGNTGELFF.